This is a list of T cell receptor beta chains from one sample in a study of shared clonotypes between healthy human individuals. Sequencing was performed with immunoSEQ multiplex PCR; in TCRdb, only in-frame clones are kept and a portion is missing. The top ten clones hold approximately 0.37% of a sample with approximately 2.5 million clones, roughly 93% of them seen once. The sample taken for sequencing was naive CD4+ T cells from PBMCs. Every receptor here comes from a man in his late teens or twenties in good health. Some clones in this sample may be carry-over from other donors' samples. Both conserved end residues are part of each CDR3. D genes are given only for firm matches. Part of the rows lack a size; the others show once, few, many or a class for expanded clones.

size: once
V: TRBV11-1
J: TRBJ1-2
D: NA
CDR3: CASSRGPNYGYTF
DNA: TGTGCCAGCAGCCGGGGCCCTAACTATGGCTACACCTTC

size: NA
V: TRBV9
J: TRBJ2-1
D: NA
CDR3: CASSVVSGNNEQFF
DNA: TGTGCCAGCAGCGTAGTGTCGGGGAACAATGAGCAGTTCTTC

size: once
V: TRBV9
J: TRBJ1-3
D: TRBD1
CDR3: CASSTRSTGEGNTIYF
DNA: TGTGCCAGCAGCACGCGAAGCACAGGGGAAGGAAACACCATATATTTT

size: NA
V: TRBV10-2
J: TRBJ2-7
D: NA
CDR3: CASSPGRGQTYEQYF
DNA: TGCGCCAGCAGCCCGGGGCGGGGACAGACCTACGAGCAGTACTTC

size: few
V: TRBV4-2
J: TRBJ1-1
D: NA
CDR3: CASSLLQYYQDSDTEAFF
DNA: TGTGCCAGCAGCCTCCTCCAATATTACCAGGACAGCGACACTGAAGCTTTCTTT

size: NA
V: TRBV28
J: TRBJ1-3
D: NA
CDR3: CASSLSRRRDTIYF
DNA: TGTGCCAGCAGTTTATCCCGCAGACGGGACACCATATATTTT

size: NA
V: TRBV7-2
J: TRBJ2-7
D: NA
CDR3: CAIRASSYEQYF
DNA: TGTGCCATAAGAGCGAGCTCCTACGAGCAGTACTTC

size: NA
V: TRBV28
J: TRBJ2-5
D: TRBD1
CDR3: CASSSPRDRGRRETQYF
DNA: TGTGCCAGCAGTTCGCCCCGGGACAGGGGGCGGAGGGAGACCCAGTACTTC

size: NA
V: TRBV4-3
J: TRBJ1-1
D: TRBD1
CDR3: CASSAIQGRGRGTEAFF
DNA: TGCGCCAGCAGCGCCATTCAAGGGAGGGGGCGCGGCACTGAAGCTTTCTTT

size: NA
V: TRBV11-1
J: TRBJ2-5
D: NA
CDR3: CASSSTATGPGTQYF
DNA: TGTGCCAGCAGCTCTACAGCCACAGGGCCCGGCACCCAGTACTTC

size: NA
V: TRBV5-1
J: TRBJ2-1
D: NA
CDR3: CASSSPSGNTYNEQFF
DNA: TGCGCCAGCAGCTCTCCGTCCGGGAACACCTACAATGAGCAGTTCTTC

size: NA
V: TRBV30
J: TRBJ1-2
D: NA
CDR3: CACQGGAGIGYTF
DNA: TGTGCCTGTCAAGGAGGGGCAGGGATTGGCTACACCTTC

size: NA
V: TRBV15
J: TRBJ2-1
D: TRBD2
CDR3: CATSRDNSGGYNEQFF
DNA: TGTGCCACCAGCAGAGATAATAGCGGGGGGTACAATGAGCAGTTCTTC

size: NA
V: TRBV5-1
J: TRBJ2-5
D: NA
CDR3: CASSLGVQETQYF
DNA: TGCGCCAGCAGCTTGGGAGTTCAGGAGACCCAGTACTTC

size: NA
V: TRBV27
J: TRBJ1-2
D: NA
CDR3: CASSPGPSGYTF
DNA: TGTGCCAGCAGTCCAGGACCAAGTGGCTACACCTTC

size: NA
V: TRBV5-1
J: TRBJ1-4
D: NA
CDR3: CASSLEPNEKLFF
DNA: TGCGCCAGCAGCTTGGAGCCTAATGAAAAACTGTTTTTT

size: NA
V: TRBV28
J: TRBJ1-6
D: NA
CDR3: CATETGSYNSPLHF
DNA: TGTGCCACAGAGACAGGATCTTATAATTCACCCCTCCACTTT

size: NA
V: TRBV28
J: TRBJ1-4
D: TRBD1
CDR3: CAITGRGREKLFF
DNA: TGTGCCATCACCGGCAGGGGGCGAGAAAAACTGTTTTTT

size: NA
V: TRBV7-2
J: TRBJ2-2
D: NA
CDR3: CASSPGIHTGELFF
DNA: TGTGCCAGCAGCCCGGGAATACACACCGGGGAGCTGTTTTTT

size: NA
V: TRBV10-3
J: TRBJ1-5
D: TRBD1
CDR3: CAISEPTRGDNWPQHF
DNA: TGTGCCATCAGTGAACCCACCAGGGGGGACAATTGGCCCCAGCATTTT

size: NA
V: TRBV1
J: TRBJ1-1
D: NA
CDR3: CTSSQVSGLGTEAFF
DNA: TGCACCAGCAGCCAAGTTTCAGGGCTGGGCACTGAAGCTTTCTTT

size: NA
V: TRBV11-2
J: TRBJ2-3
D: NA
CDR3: CASSASGISTDTQYF
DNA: TGTGCCAGCAGCGCCAGCGGAATTAGCACAGATACGCAGTATTTT

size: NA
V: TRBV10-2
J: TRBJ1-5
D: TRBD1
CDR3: CASSDPDRASQPQHF
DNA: TGCGCCAGCAGTGACCCAGACAGGGCGAGTCAGCCCCAGCATTTT

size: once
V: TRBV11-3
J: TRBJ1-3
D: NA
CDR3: CASSRGSGNTIYF
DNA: TGTGCCAGCAGCCGGGGGTCTGGAAACACCATATATTTT

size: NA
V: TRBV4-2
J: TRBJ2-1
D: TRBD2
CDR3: CASSPGGDEQFF
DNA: TGTGCCAGCAGCCCGGGGGGAGATGAGCAGTTCTTC

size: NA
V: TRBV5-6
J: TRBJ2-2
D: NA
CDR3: CASSLRTPNTGELFF
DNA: TGTGCCAGCAGCTTGAGGACTCCGAACACCGGGGAGCTGTTTTTT

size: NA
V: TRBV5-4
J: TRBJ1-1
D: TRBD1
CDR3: CASSLRQGKGAQGAFF
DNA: TGTGCCAGCAGCTTGAGGCAGGGGAAGGGGGCGCAGGGAGCTTTCTTT

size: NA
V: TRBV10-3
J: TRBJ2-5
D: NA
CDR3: CAISESEFGETQYF
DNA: TGTGCCATCAGTGAGTCCGAATTCGGGGAGACCCAGTACTTC

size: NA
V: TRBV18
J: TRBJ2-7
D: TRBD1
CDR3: CASSREGTGGGYEQYF
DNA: TGTGCCAGCTCACGCGAAGGGACAGGGGGCGGCTACGAGCAGTACTTC

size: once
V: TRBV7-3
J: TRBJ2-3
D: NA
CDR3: CASSFTVADTQYF
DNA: TGTGCCAGCAGCTTCACGGTAGCAGATACGCAGTATTTT

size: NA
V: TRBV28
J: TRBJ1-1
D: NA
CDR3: CASSFWSGEIVSEAFF
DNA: TGTGCCAGCAGTTTCTGGTCAGGGGAAATCGTCTCTGAAGCTTTCTTT

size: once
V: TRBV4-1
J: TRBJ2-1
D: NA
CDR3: CASSQVQGATGQFF
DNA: TGCGCCAGCAGCCAAGTCCAGGGTGCTACGGGGCAGTTCTTC

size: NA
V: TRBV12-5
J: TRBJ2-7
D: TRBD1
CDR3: CASGPPRDRGPYEQYF
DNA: TGTGCTAGTGGCCCGCCCCGGGACAGGGGTCCCTACGAGCAGTACTTC

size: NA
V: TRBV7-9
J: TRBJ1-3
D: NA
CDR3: CASSQWDTLFSGNTIYF
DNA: TGTGCCAGCAGCCAGTGGGACACATTGTTCTCTGGAAACACCATATATTTT

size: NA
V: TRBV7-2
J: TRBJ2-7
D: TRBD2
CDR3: CASSLEASGGYEQYF
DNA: TGTGCCAGCAGCTTAGAGGCTAGCGGGGGCTACGAGCAGTACTTC

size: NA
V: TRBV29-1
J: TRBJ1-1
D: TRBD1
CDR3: CSVRGGVGVGETEAFF
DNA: TGCAGCGTCCGAGGGGGCGTTGGGGTCGGAGAGACTGAAGCTTTCTTT

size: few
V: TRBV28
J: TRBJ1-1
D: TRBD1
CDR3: CASSQRQGAAEAFF
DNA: TGTGCCAGCAGTCAACGACAGGGCGCGGCTGAAGCTTTCTTT

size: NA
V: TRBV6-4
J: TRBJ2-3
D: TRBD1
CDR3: CASRGQGATDTQYF
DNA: TGTGCCAGCAGGGGACAGGGGGCCACAGATACGCAGTATTTT

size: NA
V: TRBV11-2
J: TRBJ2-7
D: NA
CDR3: CASSPAPREQYF
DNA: TGTGCCAGCAGCCCAGCCCCCAGAGAGCAGTACTTC

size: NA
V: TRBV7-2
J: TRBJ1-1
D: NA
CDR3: CASSSGQSYTEAFF
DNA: TGTGCCAGCAGCTCAGGACAATCGTATACTGAAGCTTTCTTT

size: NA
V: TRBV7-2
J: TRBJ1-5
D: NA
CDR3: CASSLDQGAGQPQHF
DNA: TGTGCCAGCAGCTTAGACCAAGGGGCGGGCCAGCCCCAGCATTTT

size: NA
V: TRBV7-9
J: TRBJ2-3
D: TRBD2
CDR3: CASSLREGRDTQYF
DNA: TGTGCCAGCAGCTTGCGGGAGGGGCGGGATACGCAGTATTTT

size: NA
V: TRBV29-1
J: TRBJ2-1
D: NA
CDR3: CSVEDSQQYNEQFF
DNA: TGCAGCGTTGAAGACAGCCAACAGTACAATGAGCAGTTCTTC

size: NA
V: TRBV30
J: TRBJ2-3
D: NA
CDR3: CAWSDSETQYF
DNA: TGTGCCTGGAGTGACAGTGAGACGCAGTATTTT

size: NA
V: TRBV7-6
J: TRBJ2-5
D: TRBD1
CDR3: CASSPTGIRETQYF
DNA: TGTGCCAGCAGCCCGACAGGGATTAGAGAGACCCAGTACTTC

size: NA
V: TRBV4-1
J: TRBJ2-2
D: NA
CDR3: CASSRSERLDNTGELFF
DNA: TGCGCCAGCAGCCGATCCGAGAGACTAGATAACACCGGGGAGCTGTTTTTT

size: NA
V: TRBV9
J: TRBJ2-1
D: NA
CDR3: CASSVRGTYNEQFF
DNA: TGTGCCAGCAGCGTCCGGGGGACTTACAATGAGCAGTTCTTC

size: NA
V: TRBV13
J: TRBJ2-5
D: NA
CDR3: CASSLGQGQETQYF
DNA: TGTGCCAGCAGCTTAGGCCAGGGACAAGAGACCCAGTACTTC

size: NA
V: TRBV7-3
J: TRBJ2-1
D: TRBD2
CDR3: CASSAQTSGNNEQFF
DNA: TGTGCCAGCAGCGCCCAGACTAGCGGGAACAATGAGCAGTTCTTC

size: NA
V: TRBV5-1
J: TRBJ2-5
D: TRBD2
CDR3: CASSSGLAAAPQETQYF
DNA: TGCGCCAGCAGCTCGGGACTAGCGGCAGCCCCACAAGAGACCCAGTACTTC